The clone carrying this TCR beta chain was recorded many times. Its matching antigen is unknown. TCRdb analysed the 5' RACE reads with MiXCR anew, one entry per CDR3 protein. Seen here are approximately 210,000 distinct CDR3 sequences, over 9.5% observed once, and the top ten hold approximately 2.8%. The data derive from a study of T-cell memory formation after mild COVID-19. Study at large: Clusters were largely donor specific.

The CDR3 spans 14 residues. CDR1 and CDR2 from the germline V gene are DFQATT and SNEGSKA (reference sequence). V lost 6 bases, J lost 7 bases, and 11 bases stayed unmatched. Study-wide results and limits: There was no confirmation that second-wave clones peaking on day 37 were SARS-CoV-2 specific.

This clonotype was obtained from a man between 18 and 35 years old who had mild COVID-19 (a few samples of this study predate the infection). Cell type and time point are not known. The sample consisted of PBMCs or a T cell subset sorted from them (not recorded which). V and J are TRBV20-1 and TRBJ2-1, with 8 bases identical to TRBD2. The CDR3 reads CSAPNSGEGNEQFF. The CDR3 DNA reads TGCAGTGCCCCGAATAGCGGGGAAGGGAATGAGCAGTTCTTC.